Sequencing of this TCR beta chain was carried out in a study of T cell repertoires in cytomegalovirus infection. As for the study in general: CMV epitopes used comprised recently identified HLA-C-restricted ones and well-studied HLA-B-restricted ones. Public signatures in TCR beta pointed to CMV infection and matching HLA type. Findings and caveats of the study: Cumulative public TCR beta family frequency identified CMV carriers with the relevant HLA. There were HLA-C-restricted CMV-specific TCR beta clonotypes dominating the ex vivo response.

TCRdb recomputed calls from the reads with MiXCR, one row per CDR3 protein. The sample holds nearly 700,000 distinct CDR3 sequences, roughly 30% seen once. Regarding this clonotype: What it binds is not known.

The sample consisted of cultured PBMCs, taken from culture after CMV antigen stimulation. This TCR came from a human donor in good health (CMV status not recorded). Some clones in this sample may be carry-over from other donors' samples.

CDR3 DNA: TGCAGTGCTCAGGGGGGGGGTAACACCGGGGAGCTGTTTTTT. Translation gives CSAQGGGNTGELFF. This rearrangement joins TRBV20-1 to TRBJ2-2; possibly TRBD1 or TRBD2 for D (7 bases each). Germline CDR1 DFQATT, CDR2 SNEGSKA (reference sequence). The CDR3 contains 14 residues. V was cut by 5 bases and J by 2 bases, with 12 bases left in between.